The 15 T cell receptor beta chains below come from one sample, sequenced in a study of identical twins. MiXCR was run by TCRdb on the 5' RACE reads, yielding one entry per CDR3 protein. This table holds 1.5 million or so distinct CDR3 sequences, about 30% found once. Material: cord blood. Receptors originate from a newborn girl in good health.

This clonotype turned up a few times. The chain links TRBV6-5 to TRBJ2-7; 8 nucleotides match TRBD1. Germline V gene data show CDR1 as MNHEY and CDR2 as SVGAGI. Trimming cost V 6 bases and J 4 bases; bases outside gene matches: 11. The CDR3 contains 15 residues. The CDR3 spells CASRNGAGGGYEQYF. CDR3 bases: TGTGCCAGCAGGAACGGGGCAGGGGGCGGGTACGAGCAGTACTTC.

This clonotype came up a few times. CDR3 region: CASSQGAKSTDTQYF. The CDR3 nucleotides are TGTGCCAGCAGCCAGGGCGCGAAGAGCACAGATACGCAGTATTTT. V is TRBV4-2 and J is TRBJ2-3; D not certain. The CDR3 has 15 amino acids. The V gene lost 3 bases and the J gene lost 0 bases, with 10 bases spanning the gap. The germline V gene encodes CDR1 LGHNA and CDR2 YNFKEQ.

V usage is TRBV7-2 and J usage is TRBJ2-1; 11 nucleotides line up with TRBD2. Germline V gene lookup returns CDR1 SGHTA and CDR2 FQGNSA. V trimming: 3 bases; J trimming: 4 bases; junction bases outside the gene matches: 17. The CDR3 consists of 20 residues. The CDR3 DNA reads TGTGCCAGCAGCTTCCTAGGGGCTACTAGCGGGAGAAGGTTGTACAATGAGCAGTTCTTC. Translated: CASSFLGATSGRRLYNEQFF.

This clonotype showed up many times. The chain combines TRBV4-1 with TRBJ2-4; 7 nucleotides agree with TRBD2. J was trimmed by 0 bases and V by 1 base; bases with no gene match: 9. CDR1 and CDR2 from the germline V gene are MGHRA and YSYEKL. The CDR3 has 18 residues. For the CDR3, the DNA is TGCGCCAGCAGCCAAGGTACCCAGCGGGGTCAAGCCAAAAACATTCAGTACTTC. This gives the protein CASSQGTQRGQAKNIQYF.

The rearrangement links TRBV20-1 to TRBJ2-7; 8 bases line up with TRBD1. This CDR3 is built from 16 residues. With V trimmed by 0 bases and J by 7 bases, 14 bases remained unmatched. Germline V lookup: CDR1 DFQATT, CDR2 SNEGSKA (reference sequence). The CDR3 protein is CSARDFRTGPLGEQYF. The CDR3, as DNA: TGCAGTGCTAGAGATTTTCGGACAGGGCCCCTTGGGGAGCAGTACTTC.

Ten or more counts support this clonotype. The rearrangement joins TRBV25-1 to TRBJ2-7; 9 bases are shared with TRBD2. J lost 5 bases, V lost 10 bases, and 15 bases had no gene match. CDR3 length: 15 residues. Germline V CDR1 and CDR2: MGHDK, SYGVNS. The chain's CDR3 is CATYTGRSGSNEQYF. DNA of the CDR3: TGTGCCACCTACACTGGGCGTAGCGGGAGTAACGAGCAGTACTTC.

This clonotype was seen more than once but under ten times. The chain uses TRBV20-1 and TRBJ1-6; D gene uncertain. Trimming took 3 bases from V and 0 from J, leaving 6 bases between them. Looked up from germline, CDR1 is DFQATT and CDR2 is SNEGSKA (reference sequence). The CDR3 has 14 amino acids. For the CDR3, the DNA is TGCAGTGCTAGCCCGTTCTCCTATAATTCACCCCTCCACTTT. As protein: CSASPFSYNSPLHF.

The genes are TRBV16 and TRBJ1-4, with D perhaps TRBD1 (6 bases). The CDR3 covers 14 residues. V was trimmed by 0 bases and J by 13 bases, leaving 15 bases between them. Looked up from germline, CDR1 is KGHSY and CDR2 is FQNENV. The CDR3 DNA is TGTGCCAGCAGCCAATCGGGGGCCGCCCGGGGACTGTTTTTT. Its protein is CASSQSGAARGLFF.

This clonotype was seen only a few times. J is TRBJ2-7 and V is TRBV6-5; 11 positions agree with TRBD2. The CDR3 is 14 residues long. Germline V gives CDR1 MNHEY, CDR2 SVGAGI. After removal of 7 bases from V and 2 bases from J, the junction contained 4 bases not matched to a gene. The DNA of the CDR3 is TGTGCCAGCACCGAGACTAGCGGGGCCTACGAGCAGTACTTC. Translation: CASTETSGAYEQYF.

This clonotype was seen ten or more times. The genes are TRBV12-3 or TRBV12-4 and TRBJ2-4, with 8 bases that match TRBD2. The junction had 8 bases not matched to a gene; V was cut back by 4 bases and J by 6 bases. The CDR3 consists of 15 residues. The CDR3 region has the DNA TGTGCCAGCAGTTCCCCTCCTGGACTAGCAAACATTCAGTACTTC. It encodes CASSSPPGLANIQYF.

The genes are TRBV11-2 and TRBJ2-5; TRBD1 agrees at 10 bases. Germline CDR1 is SGHAT and CDR2 is FQNNGV. V dropped 5 bases and J dropped 11; count of bases not matched to a gene: 20. The CDR3 is 17 residues long. DNA of the CDR3: TGTGCCAGCAGCCCAACACGGACAGGGGGGGTCACAATTGGGCAGTACTTC. Protein: CASSPTRTGGVTIGQYF.

V usage is TRBV6-5 and J usage is TRBJ2-7, with TRBD2 matching 11 bases. The ends lost 9 bases at V and 4 bases at J; junction bases unmatched: 14. CDR1 and CDR2 (germline): MNHEY, SVGAGI. This CDR3 is built from 16 residues. The CDR3 loop is CASGYLAGGPIYEQYF. The CDR3 bases are TGTGCCAGTGGATACTTAGCGGGAGGGCCTATTTACGAGCAGTACTTC.

The CDR3 sequence: CASSESSGPSTDTQYF. The CDR3 DNA reads TGCGCCAGCAGTGAGTCTTCAGGACCGAGCACAGATACGCAGTATTTT. The chain is built from TRBV10-2 and TRBJ2-3; D uncertain. This CDR3 has 16 residues. V was trimmed by 0 bases and J by 0 bases, leaving 10 bases between them. The germline gives CDR1 WSHSY, CDR2 SAAADI.

A few counts support this clonotype. Germline and junction disagree at one end, which may indicate a read error. The gene calls are TRBV7-7 and TRBJ2-1; D is undetermined. This CDR3 contains 16 residues. Germline V gives CDR1 SSHAT, CDR2 FNYEAQ (reference sequence). CDR3 nucleotide sequence: TGTGCTAGCAGTCCCCATCGGGCTAGCTCCTACAATGAGCAGTTCTTC. Encoded protein: CASSPHRASSYNEQFF. Full variable domain (rest looked up from reference TRBV7-7 and TRBJ2-1): GAGVSQSPRYKVTKRGQDVTLRCDPISSHATLYWYQQALGQGPEFLTYFNYEAQPDKSGLPSDRFSAERPEGSISTLTIQRTEQRDSAMYRCASSPHRASSYNEQFFGPGTRLTVL.

V usage is TRBV7-9 and J usage is TRBJ2-1; 7 bases align to TRBD2. J gave up 7 bases and V 3 bases, and 9 bases lay outside the gene matches. Germline loops: CDR1 SEHNR, CDR2 FQNEAQ (reference sequence). The CDR3 covers 15 residues. The CDR3 nucleotides are TGTGCCAGCAGCTTCTCCAGGGAGGGCGAAAATGAGCAGTTCTTC. Its protein product is CASSFSREGENEQFF.